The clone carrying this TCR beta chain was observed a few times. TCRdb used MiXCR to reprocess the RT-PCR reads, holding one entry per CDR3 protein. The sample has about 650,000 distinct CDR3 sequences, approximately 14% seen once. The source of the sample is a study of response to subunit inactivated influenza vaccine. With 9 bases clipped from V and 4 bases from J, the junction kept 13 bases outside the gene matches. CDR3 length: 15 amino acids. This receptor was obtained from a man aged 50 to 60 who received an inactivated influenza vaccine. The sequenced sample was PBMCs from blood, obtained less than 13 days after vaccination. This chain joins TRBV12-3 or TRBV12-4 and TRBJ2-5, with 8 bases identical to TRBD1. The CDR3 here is CASKETGGTPETQYF. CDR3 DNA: TGTGCCAGTAAAGAAACAGGGGGGACCCCAGAGACCCAGTACTTC.